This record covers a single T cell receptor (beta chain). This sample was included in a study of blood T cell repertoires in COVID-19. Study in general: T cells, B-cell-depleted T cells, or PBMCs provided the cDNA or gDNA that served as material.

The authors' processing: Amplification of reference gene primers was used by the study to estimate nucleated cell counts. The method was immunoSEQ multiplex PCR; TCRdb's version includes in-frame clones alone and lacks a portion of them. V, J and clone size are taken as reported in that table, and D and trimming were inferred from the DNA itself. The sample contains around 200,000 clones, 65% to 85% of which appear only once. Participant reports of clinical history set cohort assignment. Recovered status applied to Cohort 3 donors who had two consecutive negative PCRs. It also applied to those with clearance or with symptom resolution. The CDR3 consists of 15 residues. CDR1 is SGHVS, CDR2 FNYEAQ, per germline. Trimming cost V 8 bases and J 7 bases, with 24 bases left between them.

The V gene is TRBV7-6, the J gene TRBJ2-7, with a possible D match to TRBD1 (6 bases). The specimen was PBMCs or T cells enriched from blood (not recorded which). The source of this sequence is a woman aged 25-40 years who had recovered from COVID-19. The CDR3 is CASSKVAGATEEQYF. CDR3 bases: TGTGCCAGCTCCAAGGTGGCAGGGGCCACCGAAGAGCAGTACTTC.